This TCR beta chain was retrieved from a study of blood T cell repertoires in COVID-19. This CDR3 spans 15 amino acids. Unmatched junction bases numbered 6, after V lost 3 bases and J lost 3 bases. Germline V lookup: CDR1 KGHSH, CDR2 LQKENI. Generated by immunoSEQ multiplex PCR, the TCRdb table keeps only in-frame clones and is missing some. The top ten hold under 5.5% of the sample, which has about 330,000 clones, 87% seen once. Resolution of symptoms, clearance, or two negative PCRs was present in recovered Cohort 3 donors. The TCR sequence derives from a woman in her twenties or thirties who had recovered from COVID-19. The sequenced sample was PBMCs or T cells enriched from blood (not recorded which). V gene TRBV18 combines with J gene TRBJ2-7; 9 bases are shared with TRBD1. CDR3 sequence reads: CASSPPDRGGYEQYF. Here the CDR3 DNA reads TGTGCCAGCTCACCCCCGGACAGGGGAGGCTACGAGCAGTACTTC. The full variable domain, rest sourced from reference TRBV18 and TRBJ2-7, is NAGVMQNPRHLVRRRGQEARLRCSPMKGHSHVYWYRQLPEEGLKFMVYLQKENIIDESGMPKERFSAEFPKEGPSILRIQQVVRGDSAAYFCASSPPDRGGYEQYFGPGTRLTVT.